Below, 22 T cell receptor beta chains from the same sample are listed, as sequenced in a study of technical replicates of blood from a few donors. Profiled with immunoSEQ multiplex PCR; TCRdb holds only in-frame clones, not every one. The sample records around 68,000 clones, roughly 89% being singletons. Sequenced material: T cells isolated from PBMCs. The receptors originated from a human donor in good health. Some clones in this sample may be carry-over from other donors' samples.

The genes are TRBV7-8 and TRBJ2-5; weak D call: TRBD2 (6 bases). Trimming cost V 3 bases and J 3 bases, with 17 bases left between them. CDR1 is SGHVS, CDR2 FQNEAQ, per germline. This CDR3 region has 16 residues. The DNA for the CDR3 is TGTGCCAGCAGCTTTTTCGGCGGGGATTCAAAAGAGACCCAGTACTTC. This encodes CASSFFGGDSKETQYF.

A few counts support this clone. The chain uses TRBV30 and TRBJ1-5; D gene unclear. The CDR3 totals 12 residues. CDR1 is GTSNPN, CDR2 SVGIG, per germline (reference sequence). V was trimmed by 0 bases and J by 7 bases, leaving 7 bases between them. As DNA, the CDR3 is TGTGCCTGGAGTGTACGGGAACAGCCCCAGCATTTT. It encodes CAWSVREQPQHF.

The genes are TRBV18 and TRBJ1-2; D is uncertain. CDR1 and CDR2 from the germline V gene are KGHSH and LQKENI. The V and J ends lost 0 bases and 2 bases respectively, with 7 bases between them. The CDR3 covers 14 residues. CDR3 sequence: CASSPPSQNYGYTF. CDR3 DNA: TGTGCCAGCTCACCACCGTCACAGAACTATGGCTACACCTTC. The variable domain in full, completed from reference TRBV18 and TRBJ1-2, reads NAGVMQNPRHLVRRRGQEARLRCSPMKGHSHVYWYRQLPEEGLKFMVYLQKENIIDESGMPKERFSAEFPKEGPSILRIQQVVRGDSAAYFCASSPPSQNYGYTFGSGTRLTVV.

The chain uses TRBV5-6 and TRBJ2-3, with D possibly TRBD1 on 6 matching bases. The CDR3 is 15 residues long. The germline CDR1 and CDR2 sequences are SGHDT and YYEEEE. V was shortened by 2 bases and J by 1 base, with 11 bases between the two germline ends. The CDR3 coding sequence is TGTGCCAGCAGCTTCTCCTACAGGGGCACAGATACGCAGTATTTT. It is translated as CASSFSYRGTDTQYF.

This chain links TRBV27 with TRBJ1-4; D is possibly TRBD1 (5 bases). CDR1 is MNHEY and CDR2 is SMNVEV in the germline V gene (reference sequence). The CDR3 totals 17 residues. V was pared by 5 bases and J by 0 bases, with 16 bases between. CDR3 in DNA: TGTGCCAGCAGTCTGGAGGGGACCGCCGCAACTAATGAAAAACTGTTTTTT. Amino acids: CASSLEGTAATNEKLFF.

The CDR3, as DNA: TGCGCCAGCAGCTCCGACACCTACGAGCAGTACTTC. As protein: CASSSDTYEQYF. The chain uses TRBV5-1 and TRBJ2-7; unclear D gene. This CDR3 spans 12 amino acids. The V gene lost 3 bases and the J gene lost 2 bases, with 6 bases spanning the gap. Germline V gene data show CDR1 as SGHRS and CDR2 as YFSETQ.

The chain links TRBV13 to TRBJ2-2; TRBD2 matches at 8 bases. The V and J ends lost 5 bases and 5 bases, in that order; junction bases with no gene match: 10. The germline V gene has CDR1 PRHDT and CDR2 FYEKMQ (reference sequence). The CDR3 has 16 amino acids. The CDR3 nucleotides are TGTGCCAGCAGCCCGACCGGGACTAGAGGTACCGGGGAGCTGTTTTTT. The encoded protein is CASSPTGTRGTGELFF.

This clone has a handful of counts. This rearrangement joins TRBV25-1 to TRBJ2-3; TRBD2 is a possible D gene (7 bases). CDR1 MGHDK and CDR2 SYGVNS come from the germline V gene. The V and J ends lost 5 bases and 4 bases respectively, with 16 bases between them. CDR3 length equals 15 residues. The CDR3 DNA is TGTGCCAGCAGTCCCTATCGGGGGGCCGCAGATACGCAGTATTTT. Translated, it gives CASSPYRGAADTQYF.

The CDR3: CATSLAPAYEQYF. CDR3 coding DNA: TGCGCCACTTCACTAGCGCCCGCCTACGAGCAGTACTTC. The chain carries TRBV10-1 and TRBJ2-7, with 7 bases lining up with TRBD2. The CDR3 is 13 residues long. The germline gives CDR1 WNHNN, CDR2 SYGVQD (reference sequence). Trimming at V came to 10 bases and at J to 2 bases, leaving 8 bases not matched to a gene.

The chain links TRBV11-2 to TRBJ2-1, with D possibly matching TRBD2 (6 bases). Trimming left V 3 bases short and J 7 bases short, with 13 bases between. Germline assignment: CDR1 SGHAT and CDR2 FQNNGV. This CDR3 spans 14 amino acids. CDR3 sequence: CASSFGGMGNEQFF. The CDR3 coding sequence is TGTGCCAGCAGCTTCGGAGGGATGGGGAATGAGCAGTTCTTC.

CDR3 amino acids: CASSPGGNQPQHF. CDR3 nucleotide sequence: TGCGCCAGCAGCCCGGGGGGCAATCAGCCCCAGCATTTT. The V call is TRBV10-1, the J call TRBJ1-5; possibly TRBD1 for D (5 bases). Germline V gene data show CDR1 as WNHNN and CDR2 as SYGVQD (reference sequence). CDR3 size: 13 residues. V was shortened by 6 bases and J by 2 bases, with 8 bases between the two germline ends.

The rearrangement uses TRBV7-6 and TRBJ1-1, with 8 bases identical to TRBD1. CDR1 SGHVS and CDR2 FNYEAQ come from the germline V gene. The V gene end was trimmed by 5 bases and the J gene end by 2 bases; junction bases not matched to a gene: 7. The CDR3 runs to 15 residues. In DNA form, the CDR3 reads TGTGCCAGCAGCCTCTACCAGGGGGCTAACACTGAAGCTTTCTTT. This encodes CASSLYQGANTEAFF.

The chain couples TRBV11-2 to TRBJ2-5; 8 bases line up with TRBD2. Germline V gene lookup returns CDR1 SGHAT and CDR2 FQNNGV. V dropped 5 bases and J dropped 4; count of bases not matched to a gene: 18. The CDR3 is made up of 18 amino acids. The CDR3 loop reads CASSAVIQRELFGETQYF. The CDR3 nucleotides are TGTGCCAGCAGCGCTGTCATCCAGCGGGAGTTGTTCGGAGAGACCCAGTACTTC.

The rearrangement links TRBV21-1 to TRBJ2-1; the D call TRBD2 from the table was never checked on the DNA. TRBV21-1 is flagged as a pseudogene. There are 18 residues in the CDR3. CDR3 sequence: CASSPRTSGWSSYNEQFF. In DNA form, the CDR3 reads TGTGCCAGCAGCCCCCGGACTAGCGGGTGGAGCTCCTACAATGAGCAGTTCTTC.

The rearrangement uses TRBV13 and TRBJ2-3; TRBD2 matches at 12 bases. Germline CDR1 is PRHDT and CDR2 is FYEKMQ (reference sequence). The CDR3 is made up of 18 amino acids. J lost 3 bases, V lost 6 bases, and 13 bases had no gene match. The DNA for the CDR3 is TGTGCCAGCAGGTGGGGGCCGACTAGCGGGAGTGGTACAGATACGCAGTATTTT. It specifies CASRWGPTSGSGTDTQYF.

This rearrangement joins TRBV10-2 to TRBJ2-7; D perhaps matches TRBD1 (6 bases). Per the germline V gene, CDR1 is WSHSY and CDR2 is SAAADI. Trimming took 8 bases from V and 2 from J, leaving 13 bases between them. The CDR3 length is 13 residues. CDR3 sequence (DNA): TGCGCCAGCCAGACAGGTGATACCTACGAGCAGTACTTC. Amino acids: CASQTGDTYEQYF.

The rearrangement links TRBV29-1 to TRBJ2-7; tentative D call: TRBD2 (6 bases). The V gene lost 4 bases and the J gene lost 4 bases, with 14 bases spanning the gap. The CDR3 has 13 amino acids. CDR1 and CDR2 from the germline V gene are SQVTM and ANQGSEA. In nucleotides, the CDR3 is TGCAGCGTTGGTTCCGGGGACTTGTACGAGCAGTACTTC. This encodes CSVGSGDLYEQYF.

The chain links TRBV7-9 to TRBJ2-1; 7 positions agree with TRBD2. Per germline, CDR1 SEHNR and CDR2 FQNEAQ (reference sequence). V lost 3 bases, J lost 7 bases, and 3 bases stayed unmatched. The CDR3 consists of 13 residues. CDR3 in DNA: TGTGCCAGCAGCTTTTCCGGGGGGAATGAGCAGTTCTTC. Encoded protein: CASSFSGGNEQFF.

The gene calls are TRBV15 and TRBJ2-7; 10 nucleotides agree with TRBD1. This CDR3 region has 15 residues. The germline V gene has CDR1 LNHNV and CDR2 YYDKDF (reference sequence). J gave up 2 bases and V 2 bases, and 3 bases lay outside the gene matches. The chain's CDR3 is CATSRTGTGAYEQYF. The CDR3 nucleotides are TGTGCCACCAGCAGAACCGGGACAGGGGCCTACGAGCAGTACTTC.

The chain links TRBV5-4 to TRBJ2-5, with 7 bases that match TRBD1. The germline gives CDR1 SGHNT, CDR2 YYREEE (reference sequence). The CDR3 covers 15 residues. J gave up 5 bases and V 7 bases, and 14 bases lay outside the gene matches. CDR3 nucleotide sequence: TGTGCCAGCGGGAGTAGACAGGGACAAAGGGAGACCCAGTACTTC. Translated, it gives CASGSRQGQRETQYF.

The chain recombines TRBV27 with TRBJ2-1; D is undetermined. V gave up 4 bases and J gave up 10 bases, with 11 bases separating them. Germline V gives CDR1 MNHEY, CDR2 SMNVEV (reference sequence). The CDR3 contains 12 residues. The CDR3 bases are TGTGCCAGCAGTTCGACTCCCGGGGAGCAGTTCTTC. Protein product: CASSSTPGEQFF.

The chain couples TRBV2 to TRBJ1-2, with 8 nucleotides matching TRBD1. V was clipped by 4 bases and J by 4 bases; unmatched bases: 5. Looked up from germline, CDR1 is SNHLY and CDR2 is FYNNEI. This CDR3 comprises 14 residues. CDR3 nucleotide sequence: TGTGCCAGCAGTGTTCAGGGGGCAAGCTATGGCTACACCTTC. It codes for CASSVQGASYGYTF.